This T cell receptor beta chain was observed in a study of blood T cell repertoires in COVID-19. Background on the study: The samples span acute and convalescent COVID-19 from the United States, Italy and Spain. PBMCs, B-cell-depleted T cells, or T cells were the source of the cDNA or gDNA that made up the material.

Trimming shortened V by 3 bases and J by 5 bases, and 17 bases separated the two germline ends. CDR3 length: 16 amino acids. CDR1 is SGHVS and CDR2 is FNYEAQ in the germline V gene. In the study's own analysis: The assay estimated nucleated cells by amplifying reference gene primers. Profiling relied on immunoSEQ multiplex PCR, and the TCRdb table lists in-frame clones only, not all of them. V and J calls and clone size are given by that table; D and trimming were obtained from the DNA. The sample shows about 78,000 clones, 75% to 95% of them seen only once. This TCR was recovered from a woman of 80 years or more with acute or convalescent COVID-19. Sequences were obtained from peripheral blood. This chain links TRBV7-6 with TRBJ1-3, with D perhaps matching TRBD1 (6 bases). The CDR3 region is CASSLGYGDNRNTIYF. CDR3 DNA: TGTGCCAGCAGCTTGGGGTACGGGGACAACCGAAACACCATATATTTT.